This T cell receptor (beta chain) was sequenced during a study of blood T cell repertoires in COVID-19. Across the study: The origin of the acute and convalescent COVID-19 samples was the United States, Italy and Spain. Sources were T cells, B-cell-depleted T cells, or PBMCs; the material itself was cDNA or gDNA.

Trimming removed 1 base from V and 4 bases from J; junction bases left unmatched: 4. The CDR3 runs 16 residues. The germline gives CDR1 SGHTA, CDR2 FQGNSA. In the authors' workflow: Reference gene primer amplification gave estimated nucleated cell counts. Assay: immunoSEQ multiplex PCR; the TCRdb copy retains only in-frame clones and omits some. V and J calls and clone size are as listed in that table; D and trimming were resolved from the DNA. The data hold around 300,000 clones, with approximately 83% observed a single time. This clonotype was sampled from a woman aged 25 to 45 who had recovered from COVID-19. Sequencing was done on a sample of peripheral blood. V gene TRBV7-2 combines with J gene TRBJ2-1; the match to TRBD2 covers 10 bases. The CDR3 DNA reads as TGTGCCAGCAGCTTAGACAGCGGGGGGGTTTACAATGAGCAGTTCTTC. Its translation: CASSLDSGGVYNEQFF.